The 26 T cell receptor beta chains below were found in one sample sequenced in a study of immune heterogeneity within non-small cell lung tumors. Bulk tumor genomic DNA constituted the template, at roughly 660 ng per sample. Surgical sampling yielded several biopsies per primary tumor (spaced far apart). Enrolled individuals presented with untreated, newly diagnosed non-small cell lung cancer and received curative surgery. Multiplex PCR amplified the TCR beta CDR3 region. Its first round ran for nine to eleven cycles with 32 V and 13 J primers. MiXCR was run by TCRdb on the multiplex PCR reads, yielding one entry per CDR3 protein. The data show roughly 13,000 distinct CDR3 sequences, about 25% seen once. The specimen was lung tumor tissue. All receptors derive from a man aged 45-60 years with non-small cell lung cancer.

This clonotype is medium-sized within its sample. CDR3 nucleotide sequence: TGTGCCTGGGCAGGGGGCTCCTACGAGCAGTACTTC. Translating it yields CAWAGGSYEQYF. The chain employs TRBV30 and TRBJ2-7; 7 bases align to TRBD1. Losses at the gene ends were 5 bases for V and 0 bases for J; bases not matched to a gene: 1. This CDR3 is built from 12 residues. Germline-derived CDR1 and CDR2 are GTSNPN and SVGIG (reference sequence).

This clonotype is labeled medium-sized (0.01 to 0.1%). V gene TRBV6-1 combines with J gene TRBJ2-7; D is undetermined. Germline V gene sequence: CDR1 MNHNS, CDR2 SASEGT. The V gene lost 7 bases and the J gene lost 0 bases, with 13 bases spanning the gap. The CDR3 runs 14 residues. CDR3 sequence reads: CASKLSMSSYEQYF. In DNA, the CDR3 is TGTGCCAGCAAACTTAGCATGAGCTCCTACGAGCAGTACTTC.

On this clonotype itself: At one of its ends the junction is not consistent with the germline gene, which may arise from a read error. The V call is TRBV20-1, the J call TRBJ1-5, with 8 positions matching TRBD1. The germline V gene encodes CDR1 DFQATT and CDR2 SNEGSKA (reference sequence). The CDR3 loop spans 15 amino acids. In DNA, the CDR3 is TGCAATGCTACTACCCAGACAGGGGAGGGCGGGACCCAGCATTTT. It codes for CNATTQTGEGGTQHF.

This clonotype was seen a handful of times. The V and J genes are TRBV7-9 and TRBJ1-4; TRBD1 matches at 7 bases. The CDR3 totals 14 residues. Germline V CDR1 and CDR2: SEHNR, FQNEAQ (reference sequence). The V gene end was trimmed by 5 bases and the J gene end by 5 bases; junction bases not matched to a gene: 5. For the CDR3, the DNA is TGTGCCAGCAGCCCCGGGACAGTAAATGAAAAACTGTTTTTT. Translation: CASSPGTVNEKLFF.

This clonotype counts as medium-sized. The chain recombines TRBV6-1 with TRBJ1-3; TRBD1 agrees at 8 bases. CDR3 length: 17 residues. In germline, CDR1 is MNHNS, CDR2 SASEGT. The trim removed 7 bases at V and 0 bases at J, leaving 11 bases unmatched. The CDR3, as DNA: TGTGCCAGCACTAATATCGGACAGGGTAGCTCTGGAAACACCATATATTTT. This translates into CASTNIGQGSSGNTIYF.

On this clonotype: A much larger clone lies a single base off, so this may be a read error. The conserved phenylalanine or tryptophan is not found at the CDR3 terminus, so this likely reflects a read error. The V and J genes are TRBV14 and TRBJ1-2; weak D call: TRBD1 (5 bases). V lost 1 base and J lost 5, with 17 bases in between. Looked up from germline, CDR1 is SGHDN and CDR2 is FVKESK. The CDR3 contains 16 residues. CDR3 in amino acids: CASSQGGPRASYGYTL. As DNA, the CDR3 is TGTGCCAGCAGCCAAGGGGGTCCCAGGGCGTCTTATGGCTACACCTTA.

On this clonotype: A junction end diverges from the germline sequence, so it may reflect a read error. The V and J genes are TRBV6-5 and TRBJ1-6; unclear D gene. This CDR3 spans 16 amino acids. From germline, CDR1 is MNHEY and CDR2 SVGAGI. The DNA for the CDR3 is TGTGCCAGCAGTTACTCGAGTTTGGGAAACAATTCACCCGTGCTCTTT. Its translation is CASSYSSLGNNSPVLF.

This CDR3 reads CASSFQRGVLDIQYF. Written as DNA, the CDR3 is TGTGCCAGCAGCTTCCAACGGGGGGTTTTAGACATTCAGTACTTC. The chain recombines TRBV7-2 with TRBJ2-4; 7 bases are a match to TRBD2. V was clipped by 3 bases and J by 8 bases; unmatched bases: 10. CDR3 length: 15 residues. Germline V gene data show CDR1 as SGHTA and CDR2 as FQGNSA.

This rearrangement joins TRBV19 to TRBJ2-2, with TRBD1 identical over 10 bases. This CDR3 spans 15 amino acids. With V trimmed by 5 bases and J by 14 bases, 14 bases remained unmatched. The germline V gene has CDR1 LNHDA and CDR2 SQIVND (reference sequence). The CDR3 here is CASSWGQGSGGDLFF. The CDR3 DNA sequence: TGTGCCAGTAGTTGGGGACAGGGGTCAGGCGGTGATCTGTTTTTT.

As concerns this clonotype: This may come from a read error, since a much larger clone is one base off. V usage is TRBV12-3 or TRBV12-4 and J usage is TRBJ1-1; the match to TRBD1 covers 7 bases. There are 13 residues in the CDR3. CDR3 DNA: TGTGCCAGCACCACGGGACAGAACACTGAATCTTTCTTT. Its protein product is CASTTGQNTESFF.

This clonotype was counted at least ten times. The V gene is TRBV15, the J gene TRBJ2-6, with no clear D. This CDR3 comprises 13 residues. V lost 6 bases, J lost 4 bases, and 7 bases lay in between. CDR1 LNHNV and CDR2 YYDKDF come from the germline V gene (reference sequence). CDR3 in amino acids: CATRGWGANVLTF. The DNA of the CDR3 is TGTGCCACCAGGGGGTGGGGGGCCAACGTCCTGACTTTC.

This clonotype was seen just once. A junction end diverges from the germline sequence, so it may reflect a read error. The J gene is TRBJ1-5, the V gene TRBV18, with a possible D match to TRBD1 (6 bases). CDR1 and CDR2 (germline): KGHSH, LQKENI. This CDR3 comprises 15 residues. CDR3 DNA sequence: TGTGCCAGCTTACCAAGGACAGATAGCAATCAGCCCCAGCATTTT. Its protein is CASLPRTDSNQPQHF. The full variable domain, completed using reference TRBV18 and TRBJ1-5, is NAGVMQNPRHLVRRRGQEARLRCSPMKGHSHVYWYRQLPEEGLKFMVYLQKENIIDESGMPKERFSAEFPKEGPSILRIQQVVRGDSAAYFCASLPRTDSNQPQHFGDGTRLSIL.

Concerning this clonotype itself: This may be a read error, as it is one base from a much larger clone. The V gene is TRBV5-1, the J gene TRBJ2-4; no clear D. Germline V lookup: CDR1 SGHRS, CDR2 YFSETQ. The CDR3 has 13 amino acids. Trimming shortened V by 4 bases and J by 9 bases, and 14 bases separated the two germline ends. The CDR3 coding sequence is TGCGCCAGCAGCGGAACAGTGATGAGCATTCAGTACTTC. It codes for CASSGTVMSIQYF.

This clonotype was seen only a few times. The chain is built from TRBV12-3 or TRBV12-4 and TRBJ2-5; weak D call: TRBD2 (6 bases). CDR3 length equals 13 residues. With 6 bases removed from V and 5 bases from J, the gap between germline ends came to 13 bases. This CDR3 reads CASSPGAPETQYF. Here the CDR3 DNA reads TGTGCCAGCAGCCCGGGAGCCCCCGAGACCCAGTACTTC.

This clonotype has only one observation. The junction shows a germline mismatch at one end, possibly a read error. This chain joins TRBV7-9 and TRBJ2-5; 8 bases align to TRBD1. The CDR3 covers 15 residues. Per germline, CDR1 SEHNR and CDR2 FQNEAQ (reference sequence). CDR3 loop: CASSSQGERGETQHF. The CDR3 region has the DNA TGTGCCAGCAGCTCACAGGGGGAGAGGGGGGAGACCCAGCACTTC.

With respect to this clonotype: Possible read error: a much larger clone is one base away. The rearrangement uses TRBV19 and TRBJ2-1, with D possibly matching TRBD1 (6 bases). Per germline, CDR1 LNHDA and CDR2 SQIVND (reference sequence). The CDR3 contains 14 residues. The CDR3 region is CASSLYRDYNEQLF. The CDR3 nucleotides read TGTGCCAGTAGTTTATACAGGGATTACAATGAGCAGTTGTTC.

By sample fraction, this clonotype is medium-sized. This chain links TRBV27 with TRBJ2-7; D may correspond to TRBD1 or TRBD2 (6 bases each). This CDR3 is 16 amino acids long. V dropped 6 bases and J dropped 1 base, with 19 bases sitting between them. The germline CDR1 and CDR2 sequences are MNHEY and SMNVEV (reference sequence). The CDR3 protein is CASRINVLGGSYEQYF. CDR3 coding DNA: TGTGCCAGCAGGATAAACGTATTAGGGGGGTCCTACGAGCAGTACTTC.

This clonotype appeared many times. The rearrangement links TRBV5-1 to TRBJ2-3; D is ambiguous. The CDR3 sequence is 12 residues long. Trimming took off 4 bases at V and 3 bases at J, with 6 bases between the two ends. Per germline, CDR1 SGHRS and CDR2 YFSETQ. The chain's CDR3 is CASSGVTDTQYF. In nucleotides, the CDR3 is TGCGCCAGCAGCGGAGTTACAGATACGCAGTATTTT.

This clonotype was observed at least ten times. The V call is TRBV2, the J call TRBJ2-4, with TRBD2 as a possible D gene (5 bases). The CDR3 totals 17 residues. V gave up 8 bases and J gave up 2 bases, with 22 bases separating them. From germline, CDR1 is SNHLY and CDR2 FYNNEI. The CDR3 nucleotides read TGTGCCAGCTCACTGGAGGAAGGGCAACCAACCAAAAACATTCAGTACTTC. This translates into CASSLEEGQPTKNIQYF.

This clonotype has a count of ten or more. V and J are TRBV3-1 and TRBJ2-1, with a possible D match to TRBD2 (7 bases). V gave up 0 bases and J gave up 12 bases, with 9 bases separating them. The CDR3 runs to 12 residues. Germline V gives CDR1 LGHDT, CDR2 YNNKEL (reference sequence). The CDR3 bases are TGTGCCAGCAGCCAAGAGCGGGGGCGGCAGTTCTTC. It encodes CASSQERGRQFF.

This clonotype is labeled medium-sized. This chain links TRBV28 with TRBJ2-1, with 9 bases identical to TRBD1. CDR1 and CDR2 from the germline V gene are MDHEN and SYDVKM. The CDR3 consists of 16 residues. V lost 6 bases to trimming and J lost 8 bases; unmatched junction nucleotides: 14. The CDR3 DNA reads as TGTGCCAGCAGCACCATCCGGGACAGGGCTTCTCATGAGCAGTTCTTC. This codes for CASSTIRDRASHEQFF.

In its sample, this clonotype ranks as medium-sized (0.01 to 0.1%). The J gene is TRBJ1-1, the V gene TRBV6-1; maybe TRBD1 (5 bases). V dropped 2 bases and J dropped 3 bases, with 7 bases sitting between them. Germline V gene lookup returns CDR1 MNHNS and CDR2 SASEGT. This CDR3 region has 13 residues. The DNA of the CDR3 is TGTGCCAGCAGTGAATGGGGACACACTGAAGCTTTCTTT. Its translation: CASSEWGHTEAFF.

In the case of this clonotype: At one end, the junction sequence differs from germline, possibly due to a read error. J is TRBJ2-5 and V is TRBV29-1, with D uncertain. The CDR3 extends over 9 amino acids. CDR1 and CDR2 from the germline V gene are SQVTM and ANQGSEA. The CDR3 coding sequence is TGCAGCGTTGGAGAGACTGGGTCCTTC. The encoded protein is CSVGETGSF.

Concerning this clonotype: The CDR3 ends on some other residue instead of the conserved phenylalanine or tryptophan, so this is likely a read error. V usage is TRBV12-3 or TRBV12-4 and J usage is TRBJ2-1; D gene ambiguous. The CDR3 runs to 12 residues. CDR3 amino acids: CASSLDGTEQFL. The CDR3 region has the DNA TGTGCAAGCAGTTTAGACGGTACTGAGCAGTTCTTA.

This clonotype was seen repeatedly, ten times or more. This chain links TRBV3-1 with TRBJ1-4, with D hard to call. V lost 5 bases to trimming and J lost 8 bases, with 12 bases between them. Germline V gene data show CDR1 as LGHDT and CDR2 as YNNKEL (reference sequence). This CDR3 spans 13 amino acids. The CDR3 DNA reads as TGTGCCAGCAGCACGCAGGTATCAGAAAAACTGTTTTTT. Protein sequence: CASSTQVSEKLFF.

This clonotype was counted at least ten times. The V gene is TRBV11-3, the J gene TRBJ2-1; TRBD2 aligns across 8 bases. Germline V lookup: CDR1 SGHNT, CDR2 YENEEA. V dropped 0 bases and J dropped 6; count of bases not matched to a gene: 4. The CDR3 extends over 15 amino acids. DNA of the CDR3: TGTGCCAGCAGCTTAGAACGGGGGGGACCCAATGAGCAGTTCTTC. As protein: CASSLERGGPNEQFF.